A selection of T cell receptor beta chains follows, all from one sample in a study of shared T cell receptors in the human thymus. Generated by immunoSEQ multiplex PCR, the TCRdb table keeps only in-frame clones and is missing some. Here the sample spans 540,000 or so clones, around 78% being singletons. This sample also appeared in a second study, on human thymus T cells.

Material: thymocytes. These receptors were taken from a boy in the first two years of life with a congenital heart defect. Each CDR3 is given with its conserved first and last residue. A D gene is named only where the DNA matches it firmly. Clone size is given for some rows only: seen once, a few or many times, or a class if the clone is expanded.

D gene	V gene	J gene	clone size	CDR3 DNA	CDR3 protein
.	TRBV2	TRBJ2-7	.	TGTGCCAGCAGTGTTGGGACAAGGTCCTACGAGCAGTACTTC	CASSVGTRSYEQYF
.	TRBV4-1	TRBJ2-6	few	TGCGCCAGCAGCCAAGACTACGGACTCCGCTCTGGGGCCAACGTCCTGACTTTC	CASSQDYGLRSGANVLTF
TRBD2	TRBV12-5	TRBJ2-7	.	TGTGCTAGTGGCTCCCCTATAGCGGGCCAGCGATCGGGATACGAGCAGTACTTC	CASGSPIAGQRSGYEQYF
.	TRBV5-1	TRBJ2-7	once	TGCGCCAGCAGCTTGGTGGGTGAGGGCTACGAGCAGTACTTC	CASSLVGEGYEQYF
TRBD2	TRBV27	TRBJ2-7	.	TGTGCCAGCAGTTTAAGCGGGAGGGCCTACGAGCAGTACTTC	CASSLSGRAYEQYF
TRBD1	TRBV11-2	TRBJ2-5	.	TGTGCCAGCAGCTTAAACAGGGGGCGGTTCGGCCAAGAGACCCAGTACTTC	CASSLNRGRFGQETQYF
.	TRBV7-8	TRBJ1-3	.	TGTGCCAGCAGCGGCGGGGGTTACTCTGGAAACACCATATATTTT	CASSGGGYSGNTIYF
TRBD1	TRBV12-5	TRBJ1-1	.	TGTGCTAGTGGTCAAAATCCGGACAGGGGGCAGAAGACTGAAGCTTTCTTT	CASGQNPDRGQKTEAFF
.	TRBV10-2	TRBJ2-7	.	TGCGCCAGCAGATGCCGGGACTGCACCTACGAGCAGTACTTC	CASRCRDCTYEQYF
TRBD2	TRBV11-2	TRBJ2-7	.	TGTGCCAGCAGCTTCGGCGGGAGGAGGACTCCGTCCTACGAGCAGTACTTC	CASSFGGRRTPSYEQYF
.	TRBV29-1	TRBJ2-2	.	TGCAGCGCAGCAGGGTTTGCACCCGGGGAGCTGTTTTTT	CSAAGFAPGELFF
.	TRBV14	TRBJ2-5	.	TGTGCCAGCAGCCCAGCATGGAGCCAAGAGACCCAGTACTTC	CASSPAWSQETQYF
TRBD2	TRBV29-1	TRBJ2-1	.	TGCAGCGTTGGGGCGGGAGGGCCTGATGAGCAGTTCTTC	CSVGAGGPDEQFF
TRBD2	TRBV18	TRBJ2-7	.	TGTGCCAGCTCATCAGGTAGCGGGAGTGAAATGAGCGAGCAGTACTTC	CASSSGSGSEMSEQYF
.	TRBV10-1	TRBJ2-5	.	TGCGCCAGCAGTGACAGGGGAATCTCAAGGACCCAGTACTTC	CASSDRGISRTQYF
TRBD2	TRBV7-2	TRBJ2-4	.	TGTGCCAGCAGCTTAGCTGGCGAGCGGGAAGCCAAAAACATTCAGTACTTC	CASSLAGEREAKNIQYF
.	TRBV5-5	TRBJ2-3	.	TGTGCCAGCAGCTGTGATCATACGGGCACAGATACGCAGTATTTT	CASSCDHTGTDTQYF
TRBD1	TRBV18	TRBJ1-1	.	TGTGCCAGCTCACCAAGGGCAGGGGGGTGCGCTGAAGCTTTCTTT	CASSPRAGGCAEAFF
TRBD2	TRBV27	TRBJ2-5	.	TGTGCCAGCAGCGATGATCGACTAGCGCATGGGACCCAGTACTTC	CASSDDRLAHGTQYF
.	TRBV28	TRBJ2-3	.	TGTGCCAGCAGTAAAGCTAGCACAGATACGCAGTATTTT	CASSKASTDTQYF
.	TRBV11-2	TRBJ2-7	.	TGTGCCAGCAGCCGAGGTAGCGGCTCCTCCTACGAGCAGTACTTC	CASSRGSGSSYEQYF
TRBD1	TRBV4-3	TRBJ2-7	few	TGCGCCAGCAGCCAAGGGCGGGACAGGGACGAGCAGTACTTC	CASSQGRDRDEQYF
.	TRBV20-1	TRBJ1-1	.	TGCAGTGCTTCGGGTCCTGAAGCTTTCTTT	CSASGPEAFF
TRBD2	TRBV19	TRBJ2-1	.	TGTGCCACCACGCCCATAGCGGGGGACAATGAGCAGTTCTTC	CATTPIAGDNEQFF
TRBD1	TRBV6-1	TRBJ1-2	.	TGTGCCAGCAGTGAAAGGTGGGACAGGGTAGGTGGCTACACCTTC	CASSERWDRVGGYTF
TRBD1	TRBV7-9	TRBJ1-1	.	TGTGCCAGCAGCTCACACCTCTACAGGGGCCGGACTGAAGCTTTCTTT	CASSSHLYRGRTEAFF
.	TRBV27	TRBJ1-2	.	TGTGCCAGCAGTGATTCCGGGACATTAAGTAGTGGCTACACCTTC	CASSDSGTLSSGYTF
.	TRBV4-3	TRBJ2-4	once	TGCGCCAGCAGCCAAGCCACCGTCCCAGTTCACACTACCTTAGCCAAAAACATTCAGTACTTC	CASSQATVPVHTTLAKNIQYF
TRBD1	TRBV27	TRBJ2-3	.	TGTGCCAGCAGTACCTCCCCGGACAGGAACACAGATACGCAGTATTTT	CASSTSPDRNTDTQYF
TRBD2	TRBV5-4	TRBJ2-5	.	TGTGCCAGCAGCGTCGCTAGCGGGAGGGCCGTAGAGACCCAGTACTTC	CASSVASGRAVETQYF
.	TRBV14	TRBJ1-4	.	TGTGCCAGCAGCCAAGAAGAGGGCGAAAAACTATTTTTT	CASSQEEGEKLFF
TRBD1	TRBV6-1	TRBJ2-1	few	TGTGCCAGCAGGGAGGACAGGGAGACTGCTGAGCAGTTCTTC	CASREDRETAEQFF
.	TRBV7-3	TRBJ2-7	.	TGTGCCAGCAGCTTAAAGCCCGCTTACTCCTACGAGCAGTACTTC	CASSLKPAYSYEQYF
.	TRBV7-2	TRBJ2-7	.	TGTGCCAGCAGCTTAGGCGGGACGGCCGCCTACGAGCAGTACTTC	CASSLGGTAAYEQYF
TRBD2	TRBV14	TRBJ2-7	.	TGTGCCAGCAGCCAAGCGGCTAGCGGGAGGCTTGTGGCGGACGAGCAGTACTTC	CASSQAASGRLVADEQYF
TRBD1	TRBV5-4	TRBJ2-1	few	TGTGCCAGCAACCCTATGGACAGGGCATACAATGAGCAGTTCTTC	CASNPMDRAYNEQFF
.	TRBV18	TRBJ1-4	.	TGTGCCAGCTCACCGGTTGGACAGTTGGAGGCTGAAAAACTGTTTTTT	CASSPVGQLEAEKLFF
.	TRBV19	TRBJ2-1	.	TGTGCCACCTCCGGCAGGGAAGGGACTTACAATGAGCAGTTCTTC	CATSGREGTYNEQFF
.	TRBV27	TRBJ2-3	.	TGTGCCAGCAGCGCAGGCGGCACAGATACGCAGTATTTT	CASSAGGTDTQYF
.	TRBV11-3	TRBJ2-5	.	TGTGCCAGCAGCCATAACAGGGGACTTGGAGAGACCCAGTACTTC	CASSHNRGLGETQYF
.	TRBV18	TRBJ2-1	.	TGTGCCACTGACGCGGGGAATGAGCAGTTCTTC	CATDAGNEQFF
.	TRBV4-3	TRBJ2-1	.	TGCGCCAGCAGCCAAGAATTCTTGGGGGAGGCCCCCAATGAGCAGTTCTTC	CASSQEFLGEAPNEQFF
.	TRBV11-1	TRBJ2-7	.	TGTGCCAGCAGTCCGGGGGAAGTCTCCTACGAGCAGTACTTC	CASSPGEVSYEQYF